This passage covers 21 T cell receptor beta chains from one sample sequenced in a study of vaccination and CD4 T cells after COVID-19. Scientists ran DNA taken from cultured CD4+ T cells through the Oncomine TCR Beta short-read assay for sequencing. Each CDR3 protein gets one entry after TCRdb re-called the PCR reads with MiXCR. In the table there are roughly 6,600 distinct CDR3 sequences, approximately 40% of which are singletons. The treatment denotes: approximately nine-day PBMC culture with coronavirus spike peptide pools or control peptides (ViraFEST assay). During the years 2011-2018, before the COVID-19 pandemic, the unexposed donor's CD4+ T cells were collected. These receptors' antigens are unknown. Sequences were obtained from CD4+ T cells from blood, cultured in vitro. Every receptor here comes from a human donor in good health.

The V gene is TRBV7-9, the J gene TRBJ1-4, with D tentatively TRBD1 (6 bases). V lost 7 bases, J lost 0 bases, and 15 bases lay in between. From germline, CDR1 is SEHNR and CDR2 FQNEAQ (reference sequence). The CDR3 totals 16 residues. CDR3 loop: CASTPDSPATNEKLFF. The CDR3 DNA sequence: TGTGCCAGCACACCGGACAGCCCTGCAACTAATGAAAAACTGTTTTTT.

The rearrangement links TRBV6-5 to TRBJ1-1; 7 nucleotides match TRBD1. Trimming at V came to 4 bases and at J to 2 bases, leaving 7 bases not matched to a gene. Per the germline V gene, CDR1 is MNHEY and CDR2 is SVGAGI. This CDR3 is built from 15 residues. The CDR3 sequence: CASSSPTGFNTEAFF. CDR3 nucleotides: TGTGCCAGCAGTTCCCCGACAGGGTTCAACACTGAAGCTTTCTTT.

This clonotype occurred a few times. V gene TRBV20-1 combines with J gene TRBJ2-2; D not resolved. Germline CDR1 and CDR2: DFQATT and SNEGSKA (reference sequence). With 4 bases removed from V and 3 bases from J, the gap between germline ends came to 6 bases. The CDR3 consists of 12 residues. This CDR3 is CSATTDTGELFF. For the CDR3, the DNA is TGCAGTGCTACTACGGACACCGGGGAGCTGTTTTTT.

This chain joins TRBV21-1 and TRBJ1-1. TRBV21-1 has pseudogene status. This CDR3 region has 16 residues. The CDR3 DNA reads as TGTGCCAGCAGCAAAGGTGGAGGGCAGCCGAGCACTGAAGCTTTCTTT. It is translated as CASSKGGGQPSTEAFF.

This chain uses TRBV20-1 with TRBJ1-2; 7 bases align to TRBD1. The CDR3 length is 13 residues. Germline CDR1 reads DFQATT; CDR2 reads SNEGSKA (reference sequence). J was trimmed by 8 bases and V by 3 bases; bases with no gene match: 9. This chain's CDR3 is CSASLIQGSGYTF. In DNA, the CDR3 is TGCAGTGCTAGCCTTATACAGGGGAGCGGCTACACCTTC.

The chain employs TRBV18 and TRBJ1-5; D is unclear. V shed 4 bases and J shed 2 bases, with 6 bases lying between them. Germline CDR1 is KGHSH and CDR2 is LQKENI. CDR3 size: 13 residues. The CDR3, as DNA: TGTGCCAGCTCACTAAGGGGCAATCAGCCCCAGCATTTT. Protein: CASSLRGNQPQHF.

V usage is TRBV7-9 and J usage is TRBJ1-5; D is unresolved. Germline V gene data show CDR1 as SEHNR and CDR2 as FQNEAQ (reference sequence). Trimming removed 1 base at V and 4 bases at J, with 5 bases between. This CDR3 region has 13 residues. The CDR3 loop reads CASSLGPNQPQHF. The CDR3 region has the DNA TGTGCCAGCAGCTTAGGGCCGAATCAGCCCCAGCATTTT.

The gene calls are TRBV7-9 and TRBJ1-6, with a possible D match to TRBD1 (5 bases). This CDR3 has 14 residues. The ends were cut back, 5 bases at V and 5 bases at J, with 10 bases in the middle. Germline CDR1 SEHNR, CDR2 FQNEAQ (reference sequence). CDR3 residues: CASSIRDDNSPLHF. DNA for the CDR3: TGTGCCAGCAGCATCCGGGACGATAATTCACCCCTCCACTTT. The variable domain in full, completed from reference TRBV7-9 and TRBJ1-6, reads DTGVSQNPRHKITKRGQNVTFRCDPISEHNRLYWYRQTLGQGPEFLTYFQNEAQLEKSRLLSDRFSAERPKGSFSTLEIQRTEQGDSAMYLCASSIRDDNSPLHFGNGTRLTVT.

The chain links TRBV5-1 to TRBJ1-5, with D tentatively TRBD1 (6 bases). V lost 2 bases and J 5 bases, leaving 11 bases between the germline ends. From germline, CDR1 is SGHRS and CDR2 YFSETQ. The CDR3 length is 14 residues. The CDR3 DNA is TGCGCCAGCAGCTTAACAGGGATCGATCAGCCCCAGCATTTT. Translated: CASSLTGIDQPQHF.

This clonotype was observed a handful of times. The rearrangement uses TRBV7-9 and TRBJ1-1, with D unclear. Germline CDR1 is SEHNR and CDR2 is FQNEAQ (reference sequence). The ends were cut back, 1 base at V and 1 base at J, with 19 bases in the middle. The CDR3 has 18 residues. CDR3 residues: CASSLELSVGFSNTEAFF. Written as DNA, the CDR3 is TGTGCCAGCAGCTTAGAACTTTCGGTAGGATTCTCGAACACTGAAGCTTTCTTT. Combining the CDR3 with reference TRBV7-9 and TRBJ1-1 gives the whole variable domain DTGVSQNPRHKITKRGQNVTFRCDPISEHNRLYWYRQTLGQGPEFLTYFQNEAQLEKSRLLSDRFSAERPKGSFSTLEIQRTEQGDSAMYLCASSLELSVGFSNTEAFFGQGTRLTVV.

Details on this clonotype: This may be a read error, as it is one base from a much larger clone. The DNA is omitted, as the CDR3 cannot be located on it reliably, and the CDR3 follows TCRdb's listing. The genes are TRBV15 and TRBJ1-3. Germline V lookup: CDR1 LNHNV, CDR2 YYDKDF (reference sequence). The length of the CDR3 is 16 amino acids, counting both ends. CDR3 region: CATSRDRVASGNTMYF.

A few counts support this clonotype. The chain couples TRBV6-1 to TRBJ1-2, with 7 bases lining up with TRBD1. V gave up 6 bases and J gave up 0 bases; unmatched junction bases: 10. This CDR3 spans 16 amino acids. In germline, CDR1 is MNHNS, CDR2 SASEGT. CDR3 sequence reads: CASSRLRGATNYGYTF. The CDR3 DNA sequence: TGTGCCAGCAGCCGTCTCAGGGGGGCAACTAACTATGGCTACACCTTC.

As DNA, the CDR3 is TGTGCCTGCTCGACAGGGGGCAATCAGCCCCAGCATTTT. It specifies CACSTGGNQPQHF. This chain uses TRBV30 with TRBJ1-5; 8 positions agree with TRBD1. In germline, CDR1 is GTSNPN, CDR2 SVGIG (reference sequence). Trimming removed 6 bases from V and 2 bases from J; junction bases left unmatched: 3. This CDR3 is 13 amino acids long.

This clonotype occurred a few times. J is TRBJ1-5 and V is TRBV6-1, with a tentative D call TRBD1 (5 bases). Looked up from germline, CDR1 is MNHNS and CDR2 is SASEGT. CDR3 length: 14 amino acids. Trimming pared 5 bases from V and 4 bases from J, leaving 12 bases between. CDR3 DNA sequence: TGTGCCAGCAGTAGAGGGGTGGCTAATCAGCCCCAGCATTTT. Translating it yields CASSRGVANQPQHF.

This clonotype was recorded only once. The V and J genes are TRBV2 and TRBJ1-5, with a weak D call TRBD1 (6 bases). This CDR3 has 15 residues. V was cut by 5 bases and J by 4 bases, with 15 bases left in between. Germline values: CDR1 SNHLY, CDR2 FYNNEI. As DNA, the CDR3 is TGTGCCAGCAGTTTCGGGGGGCAGGGGAATCAGCCCCAGCATTTT. This codes for CASSFGGQGNQPQHF.

In this sample, this clonotype turned up a few times. This sequence joins TRBV20-1 and TRBJ2-2; 8 bases map to TRBD2. The CDR3 extends over 15 amino acids. V trimming: 1 base; J trimming: 2 bases; junction bases outside the gene matches: 3. Germline loops: CDR1 DFQATT, CDR2 SNEGSKA (reference sequence). The CDR3 sequence is CSARAGGTNTGELFF. CDR3 nucleotides: TGCAGTGCTAGAGCGGGGGGGACAAACACCGGGGAGCTGTTTTTT.

The chain carries TRBV20-1 and TRBJ1-2, with 10 bases aligning to TRBD1. The CDR3 totals 11 residues. Trimming cost V 5 bases and J 7 bases; bases outside gene matches: 1. CDR1 is DFQATT and CDR2 is SNEGSKA in the germline V gene (reference sequence). DNA of the CDR3: TGCAGTGCTGGGACAGGGGTTGGCTACACCTTC. Its translation: CSAGTGVGYTF.

This chain joins TRBV27 and TRBJ1-1; 7 nucleotides line up with TRBD1. The CDR3 is 15 residues long. The V segment lost 1 base and the J segment 5 bases; nucleotides outside the gene matches: 7. Germline assignment: CDR1 MNHEY and CDR2 SMNVEV (reference sequence). CDR3 protein: CASSLFGGGGTEAFF. CDR3 nucleotide sequence: TGTGCCAGCAGTTTATTCGGAGGGGGCGGTACTGAAGCTTTCTTT.

J is TRBJ1-1 and V is TRBV9, with D unclear. The CDR3 runs to 14 residues. CDR1 is SGDLS and CDR2 is YYNGEE in the germline V gene. V was pared by 0 bases and J by 4 bases, with 10 bases between. The CDR3 region has the DNA TGTGCCAGCAGCGTAGTAGCCGGGAGCACTGAAGCTTTCTTT. Translated, it gives CASSVVAGSTEAFF.

This clonotype was seen a handful of times. CDR3 bases: TGTGCCAGCAGTTACAGGGTCGATAGTGAAGCTTTCTTT. Translating gives CASSYRVDSEAFF. This rearrangement joins TRBV27 to TRBJ1-1; D perhaps matches TRBD1 (6 bases). This CDR3 comprises 13 residues. V lost 4 bases and J lost 7, with 13 bases in between. Germline V gives CDR1 MNHEY, CDR2 SMNVEV (reference sequence).

V gene TRBV15 combines with J gene TRBJ1-2, with TRBD1 matching over 7 bases. CDR3 length: 13 amino acids. The J segment lost 5 bases and the V segment lost 5 bases, leaving 5 bases of the junction unmatched. Germline assignment: CDR1 LNHNV and CDR2 YYDKDF (reference sequence). The CDR3 is CATSEDREYGYTF. CDR3 bases: TGTGCCACCAGCGAAGACAGGGAATATGGCTACACCTTC.